These 31 T cell receptor beta chains originate from one sample sequenced in a study of blood T cell repertoires in COVID-19 (dated by TCRdb to 2018 to 2020). Libraries came from the immunoSEQ multiplex PCR assay. TCRdb retrieved this table from immuneACCESS and kept in-frame rearrangements only. Not all clones are present; in checked studies, unresolved V genes account for under half, and no reason is known for the remainder. This sample gives fewer than 350,000 clones in total; around 87% of them show up just once. Together, the top ten hold about 1.8% of the sample. Sequencing was performed on PBMCs or T cells enriched from blood (not recorded which). The receptors derive from a woman under 30 with acute COVID-19.

The chain recombines TRBV15 with TRBJ2-5, with 7 bases fitting TRBD1. This CDR3 is 16 amino acids long. V lost 4 bases and J lost 1; bases outside the gene matches: 9. Germline loops: CDR1 LNHNV, CDR2 YYDKDF (reference sequence). The CDR3 region is CATSTQEQGIQETQYF. CDR3 nucleotides: TGTGCCACCAGCACGCAGGAACAGGGGATCCAAGAGACCCAGTACTTC.

DNA of the CDR3: TGTGCCAGCTTTTATCAGTACTTC. This translates into CASFYQYF. This chain links TRBV7-9 with TRBJ2-5; the D is unclear. Germline V gene data show CDR1 as SEHNR and CDR2 as FQNEAQ (reference sequence). V lost 8 bases to trimming and J lost 11 bases, with 6 bases between them. The CDR3 runs to 8 residues.

The CDR3 nucleotides read TGTGCCAGCAGGCCTAGGGCAGGGGATCTAGCCAAAAACATTCAGTACTTC. Translation: CASRPRAGDLAKNIQYF. The J gene is TRBJ2-4, the V gene TRBV28; TRBD1 is a possible D gene (6 bases). The CDR3 is 17 residues long. Germline assignment: CDR1 MDHEN and CDR2 SYDVKM. Deletions cut 6 bases from V and 0 bases from J, with 18 bases between.

This chain links TRBV11-2 with TRBJ2-7; 13 positions agree with TRBD2. The CDR3 contains 18 residues. Germline V gene data show CDR1 as SGHAT and CDR2 as FQNNGV. Losses at the gene ends were 0 bases for V and 5 bases for J; bases not matched to a gene: 10. CDR3 region: CASSLERRLAGGGDEQYF. In DNA form, the CDR3 reads TGTGCCAGCAGCTTAGAGAGGCGACTAGCGGGAGGTGGTGACGAGCAGTACTTC.

This chain joins TRBV5-6 and TRBJ2-7; 14 bases fit TRBD2. From germline, CDR1 is SGHDT and CDR2 YYEEEE. The CDR3 sequence is 17 residues long. With 0 bases clipped from V and 4 bases from J, the junction kept 6 bases outside the gene matches. Here the CDR3 reads CASSLGPRTSGGYEQYF. Written as DNA, the CDR3 is TGTGCCAGCAGCTTGGGCCCCCGGACTAGCGGGGGGTACGAGCAGTACTTC.

The rearrangement joins TRBV27 to TRBJ2-5; a possible D gene is TRBD1 (6 bases). The CDR3 has 14 residues. The germline V gene encodes CDR1 MNHEY and CDR2 SMNVEV (reference sequence). Trimming shortened V by 3 bases and J by 7 bases, and 15 bases separated the two germline ends. The CDR3 DNA reads as TGTGCCAGCAGTTTGAGTGGGGGCCCGGGGACCCAGTACTTC. It codes for CASSLSGGPGTQYF.

V gene TRBV10-1 combines with J gene TRBJ2-7; 12 bases match TRBD2. This CDR3 is 15 amino acids long. V lost 4 bases, J lost 7 bases, and 8 bases stayed unmatched. Germline CDR1 is WNHNN and CDR2 is SYGVQD (reference sequence). The CDR3 bases are TGCGCCAGCAGTGCACTAGCGGGAGGCTCTCTTGAGCAGTACTTC. Amino acids: CASSALAGGSLEQYF.

CDR3 loop: CASSFVSGKNTEAFF. CDR3 bases: TGTGCCAGCAGCTTTGTTTCGGGGAAGAACACTGAAGCTTTCTTT. The chain employs TRBV7-9 and TRBJ1-1; the D is unclear. V lost 3 bases to trimming and J lost 1 base, with 12 bases between them. Germline V gene data show CDR1 as SEHNR and CDR2 as FQNEAQ (reference sequence). The CDR3 runs to 15 residues.

J is TRBJ1-2 and V is TRBV5-6; perhaps TRBD1 as D (5 bases). Germline loops: CDR1 SGHDT, CDR2 YYEEEE. Trimming removed 4 bases at V and 3 bases at J, with 10 bases between. CDR3 length: 13 residues. The chain's CDR3 is CASSVTGYYGYTF. For the CDR3, the DNA is TGTGCCAGCAGCGTCACAGGCTACTATGGCTACACCTTC.

The genes are TRBV28 and TRBJ2-7; TRBD1 matches at 9 bases. This CDR3 has 14 amino acids. V lost 6 bases to trimming and J lost 6 bases; unmatched junction nucleotides: 9. Germline CDR1 MDHEN, CDR2 SYDVKM. The chain's CDR3 is CASRPGDRAGEQYF. For the CDR3, the DNA is TGTGCCAGCAGACCGGGGGACAGGGCGGGCGAGCAGTACTTC.

This clone was seen only once. This chain joins TRBV6-1 and TRBJ2-7; D not resolved. Trimming removed 3 bases at V and 3 bases at J, with 9 bases between. Germline V gene data show CDR1 as MNHNS and CDR2 as SASEGT. The length of the CDR3 is 13 residues. DNA of the CDR3: TGTGCCAGCAGTGAGAGCCCCAACTACGAGCAGTACTTC. Protein: CASSESPNYEQYF.

The CDR3: CASSSKAGSPPYF. DNA of the CDR3: TGTGCCAGCAGCTCGAAGGCGGGGTCCCCTCCGTACTTC. This chain joins TRBV7-8 and TRBJ2-7; tentatively, D is TRBD2 (6 bases). The CDR3 has 13 amino acids. The germline V gene encodes CDR1 SGHVS and CDR2 FQNEAQ. V lost 4 bases to trimming and J lost 12 bases, with 19 bases between them.

In this sample, this clone turned up once. V usage is TRBV2 and J usage is TRBJ2-1, with TRBD2 matching 12 bases. The CDR3 is made up of 13 amino acids. Trimming removed 11 bases from V and 7 bases from J; junction bases left unmatched: 6. Germline lookup yields CDR1 SNHLY and CDR2 FYNNEI. In DNA form, the CDR3 reads TGTGCCGCCCGAGGGACTAGCGGGAATGAGCAGTTCTTC. It is translated as CAARGTSGNEQFF.

The rearrangement joins TRBV11-2 to TRBJ2-2; D is uncertain. Deletions cut 4 bases from V and 2 bases from J, with 8 bases between. The CDR3 runs to 14 residues. In germline, CDR1 is SGHAT, CDR2 FQNNGV. DNA of the CDR3: TGTGCCAGCAGCTGGCGAGGCAACACCGGGGAGCTGTTTTTT. It encodes CASSWRGNTGELFF.

The genes are TRBV5-6 and TRBJ2-1; D is ambiguous. Per germline, CDR1 SGHDT and CDR2 YYEEEE. V was shortened by 2 bases and J by 0 bases, with 12 bases between the two germline ends. The CDR3 totals 16 residues. CDR3 loop: CASSFPPRSSYNEQFF. The DNA of the CDR3 is TGTGCCAGCAGCTTCCCACCTCGGAGCTCCTACAATGAGCAGTTCTTC.

The gene calls are TRBV3-1 (or the pseudogene TRBV3-2) and TRBJ2-3; D gene ambiguous. Trimming pared 4 bases from V and 1 base from J, leaving 12 bases between. The CDR3 covers 15 residues. The germline gives CDR1 LGHDT, CDR2 YNNKEL (reference sequence). The CDR3 DNA sequence: TGTGCCAGCAGCCCCGGTGGTGGTGGCACAGATACGCAGTATTTT. Its protein product is CASSPGGGGTDTQYF.

The chain joins TRBV28 to TRBJ2-4; 8 bases line up with TRBD1. Germline V gene data show CDR1 as MDHEN and CDR2 as SYDVKM. Trimming took 6 bases from V and 4 from J; bases not matched to a gene: 8. The CDR3 contains 15 residues. CDR3 loop: CASRADRASKNIQYF. CDR3 nucleotide sequence: TGTGCCAGCAGGGCGGACAGGGCGTCGAAAAACATTCAGTACTTC.

J is TRBJ2-1 and V is TRBV18; the D gene is possibly TRBD2 (6 bases). V gave up 3 bases and J gave up 7 bases, with 13 bases separating them. Germline CDR1 reads KGHSH; CDR2 reads LQKENI. The CDR3 extends over 14 amino acids. CDR3 region: CASSPLTSLNEQFF. DNA of the CDR3: TGTGCCAGCTCACCGTTGACTAGTTTAAATGAGCAGTTCTTC.

The J gene is TRBJ2-7, the V gene TRBV4-1; 8 positions match TRBD2. V lost 0 bases, J lost 7 bases, and 11 bases stayed unmatched. CDR3 size: 16 residues. The germline V gene encodes CDR1 MGHRA and CDR2 YSYEKL. The CDR3 DNA sequence: TGCGCCAGCAGCCAAGATCACCCGGGAGGGCCGGGGGAGCAGTACTTC. Protein sequence: CASSQDHPGGPGEQYF.

V usage is TRBV18 and J usage is TRBJ2-7; 12 positions agree with TRBD1. J lost 4 bases, V lost 6 bases, and 10 bases had no gene match. This CDR3 is built from 16 residues. Germline CDR1 and CDR2: KGHSH and LQKENI. CDR3 DNA sequence: TGTGCCAGCTCTCAAAAACCGGGACAGGGGGCATACGAGCAGTACTTC. Translating it yields CASSQKPGQGAYEQYF.

The chain is built from TRBV6-5 and TRBJ2-2; D might be TRBD2 (5 bases). The CDR3 runs 14 residues. Between the trimmed V and J ends, which lost 5 bases and 6 bases, there was a span of 13 bases. Per germline, CDR1 MNHEY and CDR2 SVGAGI. The CDR3 coding sequence is TGTGCCAGCAGTCGGACTTGGGCGGCCGGGGAGCTGTTTTTT. Its translation: CASSRTWAAGELFF.

V gene TRBV2 combines with J gene TRBJ2-3; 8 nucleotides match TRBD2. The junction had 12 bases not matched to a gene; V was cut back by 2 bases and J by 11 bases. In germline, CDR1 is SNHLY, CDR2 FYNNEI. This CDR3 region has 15 residues. This CDR3 is CASSENPAGAGRQYF. Written as DNA, the CDR3 is TGTGCCAGCAGTGAAAACCCAGCGGGAGCAGGGAGGCAGTATTTT.

V usage is TRBV7-2 and J usage is TRBJ1-1; D might be TRBD1 (6 bases). Trimming pared 5 bases from V and 1 base from J, leaving 8 bases between. This CDR3 contains 13 residues. Germline lookup yields CDR1 SGHTA and CDR2 FQGNSA. The CDR3 protein is CASSGQPNTEAFF. The CDR3 DNA sequence: TGTGCCAGCAGCGGACAGCCGAACACTGAAGCTTTCTTT.

The chain uses TRBV19 and TRBJ2-7, with 10 nucleotides matching TRBD1. The V segment lost 3 bases and the J segment 4 bases; nucleotides outside the gene matches: 6. Germline lookup yields CDR1 LNHDA and CDR2 SQIVND (reference sequence). CDR3 length equals 15 residues. CDR3: CASSILTGGEYEQYF. The CDR3 DNA is TGTGCCAGTAGTATCCTGACAGGGGGCGAGTACGAGCAGTACTTC.

CDR3 DNA: TGTGCCAGCTCACCACTTTTTCAGGGGCTCGGCGAGCAGTACTTC. Protein: CASSPLFQGLGEQYF. The chain uses TRBV18 and TRBJ2-7, with TRBD1 as a possible D gene (6 bases). The CDR3 covers 15 residues. Trimming cost V 1 base and J 6 bases, with 16 bases left between them. Germline CDR1 and CDR2: KGHSH and LQKENI.

The rearrangement uses TRBV5-6 and TRBJ2-1; the match to TRBD2 covers 9 bases. J was trimmed by 5 bases and V by 1 base; bases with no gene match: 7. The CDR3 contains 16 residues. Germline V CDR1 and CDR2: SGHDT, YYEEEE. The CDR3 bases are TGTGCCAGCAGCTTGTCGGTGGTAGCGGGAGACAATGAGCAGTTCTTC. Encoded protein: CASSLSVVAGDNEQFF.

The chain employs TRBV27 and TRBJ2-2; possible D gene TRBD2, 6 bases. V was trimmed by 4 bases and J by 1 base, leaving 10 bases between them. Germline lookup yields CDR1 MNHEY and CDR2 SMNVEV (reference sequence). The CDR3 contains 15 residues. Here the CDR3 reads CASSWGELNTGELFF. Here the CDR3 DNA reads TGTGCCAGCAGTTGGGGGGAATTGAACACCGGGGAGCTGTTTTTT.

The chain combines TRBV14 with TRBJ1-1; the match to TRBD1 covers 7 bases. The CDR3 is made up of 13 amino acids. Germline-derived CDR1 and CDR2 are SGHDN and FVKESK. V trimming: 2 bases; J trimming: 4 bases; junction bases outside the gene matches: 1. CDR3 bases: TGTGCCAGCAGCCAATACAGGGGCACTGAAGCTTTCTTT. It specifies CASSQYRGTEAFF.

This rearrangement joins TRBV7-9 to TRBJ1-3, with 11 bases fitting TRBD1. The germline CDR1 and CDR2 sequences are SEHNR and FQNEAQ (reference sequence). V lost 2 bases and J lost 2; bases outside the gene matches: 2. The CDR3 is 16 residues long. The chain's CDR3 is CASSLMDRGPGNTIYF. CDR3 in DNA: TGTGCCAGCAGCTTAATGGACAGGGGGCCTGGAAACACCATATATTTT.

The chain uses TRBV14 and TRBJ2-2, with 10 bases aligning to TRBD1. Trimming cost V 4 bases and J 5 bases; bases outside gene matches: 7. CDR1 and CDR2 from the germline V gene are SGHDN and FVKESK. CDR3 length: 16 amino acids. CDR3 sequence: CASSPRTGGKTGELFF. The CDR3 coding sequence is TGTGCCAGCAGCCCTAGGACAGGGGGAAAAACCGGGGAGCTGTTTTTT. The variable domain in full, with the rest retrieved from reference TRBV14 and TRBJ2-2, is EAGVTQFPSHSVIEKGQTVTLRCDPISGHDNLYWYRRVMGKEIKFLLHFVKESKQDESGMPNNRFLAERTGGTYSTLKVQPAELEDSGVYFCASSPRTGGKTGELFFGEGSRLTVL.

The chain combines TRBV9 with TRBJ2-2; D is ambiguous. The CDR3 length is 16 residues. V lost 2 bases and J 1 base, leaving 12 bases between the germline ends. Germline V gene sequence: CDR1 SGDLS, CDR2 YYNGEE. The CDR3 nucleotides are TGTGCCAGCAGCGTTGGGCTGGGCATGAACACCGGGGAGCTGTTTTTT. It codes for CASSVGLGMNTGELFF.